This T cell receptor (beta chain) was sequenced in a study of CD8 T cells in ankylosing spondylitis. Whole-study findings and limits: A TCR beta motif of fewer than 10 highly homologous variants seemed to mark ankylosing spondylitis blood.

This clonotype was detected ten times or more. The antigen is undetermined. The junction does not match germline at one end; this may be a read error. TCRdb analysed the 5' RACE reads with MiXCR anew, one entry per CDR3 protein. There are 500,000 to 650,000 distinct CDR3 sequences in the sample; approximately 5.3% occur only once, and roughly 3.3% lies in the top ten. This CDR3 has 9 amino acids. Germline V gives CDR1 SQVTM, CDR2 ANQGSEA. The V and J genes are TRBV29-1 and TRBJ1-1, with 7 bases lining up with TRBD1. This sequence was found in a male donor with ankylosing spondylitis. The sequenced sample consisted of blood, either unsorted or a sorted T cell fraction (not recorded which). The CDR3 DNA follows: TGCAGCGTTGACAGAGGGGGCTTTTGG. Protein sequence: CSVDRGGFW.